One sample yielded the 16 T cell receptor beta chains listed below, sequenced in a study of beta chain features in type 1 diabetes. The whole isolated RNA underwent reverse transcription, so sequencing captured expressed TCRB transcripts. This table comes from immunoSEQ multiplex PCR, and its TCRdb copy is limited to in-frame clones, with some not included. The sample has some 150,000 clones; about 44% are singletons. Sequencing used Tregs from blood. The receptors were sampled from a man between 18 and 35 years old in good health.

This clone is labeled as medium-sized. This rearrangement joins TRBV4-3 to TRBJ2-1; 9 nucleotides agree with TRBD2. CDR1 and CDR2 from the germline V gene are LGHNA and YSLEER. The CDR3 covers 15 residues. J lost 3 bases, V lost 4 bases, and 4 bases had no gene match. DNA for the CDR3: TGCGCCAGCAGCCGGCGGGGGGGGTACTACAATGAGCAGTTCTTC. Protein sequence: CASSRRGGYYNEQFF.

V usage is TRBV7-2 and J usage is TRBJ2-5, with D uncertain. The DNA end is more similar to TRBJ2-7, so the J call may be wrong. Germline V CDR1 and CDR2: SGHTA, FQGNSA. CDR3 length equals 13 residues. This CDR3 is CASSLRRSYEQYF. The CDR3 DNA is TGTGCCAGCAGCTTAAGGCGGAGCTACGAGCAGTACTTC.

This clone was found a few times. The chain joins TRBV5-1 to TRBJ1-5; TRBD1 is a possible D gene (6 bases). The CDR3 covers 13 residues. Germline CDR1 reads SGHRS; CDR2 reads YFSETQ. V dropped 5 bases and J dropped 4 bases, with 10 bases sitting between them. CDR3 protein: CASRGGANQPQHF. The CDR3, as DNA: TGCGCCAGCAGAGGGGGAGCAAATCAGCCCCAGCATTTT. The whole variable domain, remainder taken from reference TRBV5-1 and TRBJ1-5, is KAGVTQTPRYLIKTRGQQVTLSCSPISGHRSVSWYQQTPGQGLQFLFEYFSETQRNKGNFPGRFSGRQFSNSRSEMNVSTLELGDSALYLCASRGGANQPQHFGDGTRLSIL.

The chain combines TRBV5-1 with TRBJ2-5, with TRBD1 identical over 9 bases. The germline V gene has CDR1 SGHRS and CDR2 YFSETQ. There are 16 residues in the CDR3. J was trimmed by 1 base and V by 4 bases; bases with no gene match: 8. The DNA for the CDR3 is TGCGCCAGCAGCACCCTAGGACAGGGGAGCCAAGAGACCCAGTACTTC. Its protein is CASSTLGQGSQETQYF.

For this clone: At one of its ends the junction is not consistent with the germline gene, which may arise from a read error. The rearrangement uses TRBV7-7 and TRBJ2-2, with D uncertain. The CDR3 sequence is 14 residues long. Looked up from germline, CDR1 is SSHAT and CDR2 is FNYEAQ (reference sequence). DNA of the CDR3: TGTGCTAGCAGCCCTGACTCGAACACCGGGGAGCTGTTTTTT. Its protein product is CASSPDSNTGELFF. The full variable domain, completed using reference TRBV7-7 and TRBJ2-2, is GAGVSQSPRYKVTKRGQDVTLRCDPISSHATLYWYQQALGQGPEFLTYFNYEAQPDKSGLPSDRFSAERPEGSISTLTIQRTEQRDSAMYRCASSPDSNTGELFFGEGSRLTVL.

This chain connects TRBV5-1 to TRBJ2-3; 12 bases match TRBD2. The CDR3 runs to 15 residues. Germline loops: CDR1 SGHRS, CDR2 YFSETQ. J lost 7 bases, V lost 4 bases, and 7 bases had no gene match. CDR3 nucleotide sequence: TGCGCCAGCAGCGCGGGACTAGCGGGTGGATATACGCAGTATTTT. It translates to CASSAGLAGGYTQYF.

This clone was seen only a few times. The chain joins TRBV4-3 to TRBJ2-6, with a possible D match to TRBD1 (5 bases). The germline V and J ends were trimmed by 3 bases and 2 bases, with 5 bases remaining between them. The length of the CDR3 is 14 residues. From germline, CDR1 is LGHNA and CDR2 YSLEER. The CDR3 DNA sequence: TGCGCCAGCAGCCAGGGGCCTGGGGCCAACGTCCTGACTTTC. This gives the protein CASSQGPGANVLTF.

This sequence joins TRBV4-3 and TRBJ1-4, with TRBD1 identical over 7 bases. This CDR3 has 13 residues. Trimming at V came to 6 bases and at J to 7 bases, leaving 5 bases not matched to a gene. CDR1 is LGHNA and CDR2 is YSLEER in the germline V gene. CDR3 sequence reads: CASRRGLGEKLFF. For the CDR3, the DNA is TGCGCCAGCAGGAGGGGGCTTGGTGAAAAACTGTTTTTT.

V usage is TRBV18 and J usage is TRBJ1-1; TRBD1 might be the D (6 bases). This CDR3 comprises 14 residues. Germline V gene lookup returns CDR1 KGHSH and CDR2 LQKENI. V was trimmed by 3 bases and J by 0 bases, leaving 8 bases between them. The CDR3 DNA is TGTGCCAGCTCACCCCAGGGGATGAACACTGAAGCTTTCTTT. Translated, it gives CASSPQGMNTEAFF.

The J gene is TRBJ1-1, the V gene TRBV28; weak D call: TRBD1 (6 bases). Trimming cost V 2 bases and J 4 bases, with 11 bases left between them. The length of the CDR3 is 14 residues. Germline V lookup: CDR1 MDHEN, CDR2 SYDVKM. The DNA of the CDR3 is TGTGCCAGCAGTTTAGCAGGGGTGGGCACTGAAGCTTTCTTT. It translates to CASSLAGVGTEAFF. The full variable domain, completed using reference TRBV28 and TRBJ1-1, is DVKVTQSSRYLVKRTGEKVFLECVQDMDHENMFWYRQDPGLGLRLIYFSYDVKMKEKGDIPEGYSVSREKKERFSLILESASTNQTSMYLCASSLAGVGTEAFFGQGTRLTVV.

The V call is TRBV6-1, the J call TRBJ1-1; D uncertain. Germline V CDR1 and CDR2: MNHNS, SASEGT. Deletions cut 2 bases from V and 0 bases from J, with 10 bases between. CDR3 size: 15 residues. CDR3 in amino acids: CASSELFGVNTEAFF. The DNA for the CDR3 is TGTGCCAGCAGTGAACTTTTCGGGGTGAACACTGAAGCTTTCTTT.

The chain links TRBV7-2 to TRBJ1-1, with a tentative D call TRBD1 (6 bases). Germline CDR1 SGHTA, CDR2 FQGNSA. Trimming took 6 bases from V and 6 from J, leaving 14 bases between them. The CDR3 covers 13 residues. The CDR3 DNA reads as TGTGCCAGCAGGGCACAGGGTGGCGCTGAAGCTTTCTTT. Residues: CASRAQGGAEAFF.

This sequence joins TRBV5-1 and TRBJ2-3; 11 bases line up with TRBD2. This CDR3 contains 15 residues. The germline V gene encodes CDR1 SGHRS and CDR2 YFSETQ. The J segment lost 1 base and the V segment lost 4 bases, leaving 2 bases of the junction unmatched. Here the CDR3 reads CASSVLAGGTDTQYF. The CDR3 region has the DNA TGCGCCAGCAGCGTACTAGCGGGGGGCACAGATACGCAGTATTTT.

The rearrangement joins TRBV23-1 to TRBJ1-5; 11 bases are a match to TRBD1. TRBV23-1 is marked as an open reading frame, function uncertain. The length of the CDR3 is 18 residues. Trimming removed 1 base from V and 5 bases from J; junction bases left unmatched: 10. In DNA form, the CDR3 reads TGCGCCAGCAGTCAATGGTACCGGGACAGGGGGTTCCATCAGCCCCAGCATTTT. This encodes CASSQWYRDRGFHQPQHF.

The chain couples TRBV9 to TRBJ2-5, with a possible D match to TRBD1 (5 bases). The end of the DNA aligns better with TRBJ2-7, so the J call may be wrong. CDR1 and CDR2 from the germline V gene are SGDLS and YYNGEE. The CDR3 contains 14 residues. The CDR3 region has the DNA TGTGCCAGCAGCGTATCGACAGCTACCTACGAGCAGTACTTC. It encodes CASSVSTATYEQYF.

This chain links TRBV11-1 with TRBJ2-1; D is perhaps TRBD1 (6 bases). The germline V and J ends were trimmed by 1 base and 10 bases, with 20 bases remaining between them. Germline V gene lookup returns CDR1 SGHAT and CDR2 FQDESV (reference sequence). The CDR3 covers 16 residues. The CDR3 loop reads CASSLETGYLTGEQFF. The CDR3 coding sequence is TGTGCCAGCAGCTTAGAAACAGGGTACCTAACGGGGGAGCAGTTCTTC.